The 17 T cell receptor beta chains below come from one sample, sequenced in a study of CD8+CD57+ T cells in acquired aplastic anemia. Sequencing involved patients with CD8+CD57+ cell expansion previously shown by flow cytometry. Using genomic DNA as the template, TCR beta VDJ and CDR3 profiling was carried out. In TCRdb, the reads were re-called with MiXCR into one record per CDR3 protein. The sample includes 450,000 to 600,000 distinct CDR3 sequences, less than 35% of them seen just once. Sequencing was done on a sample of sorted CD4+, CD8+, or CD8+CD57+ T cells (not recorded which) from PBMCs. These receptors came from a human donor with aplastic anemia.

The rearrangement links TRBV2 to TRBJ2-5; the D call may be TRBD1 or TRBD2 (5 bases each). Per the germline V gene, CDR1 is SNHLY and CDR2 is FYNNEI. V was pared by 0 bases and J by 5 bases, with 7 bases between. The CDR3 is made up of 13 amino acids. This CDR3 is CASSEAGEETQYF. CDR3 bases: TGTGCCAGCAGTGAAGCGGGGGAGGAGACCCAGTACTTC.

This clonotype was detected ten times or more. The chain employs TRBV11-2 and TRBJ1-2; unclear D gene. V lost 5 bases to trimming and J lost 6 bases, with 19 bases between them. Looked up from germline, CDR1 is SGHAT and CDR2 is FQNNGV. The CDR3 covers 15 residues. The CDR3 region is CASSNTTSGLHGYTF. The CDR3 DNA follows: TGTGCCAGCAGCAACACGACATCAGGACTCCATGGCTACACCTTC. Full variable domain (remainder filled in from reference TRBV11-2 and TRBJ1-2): EAGVAQSPRYKIIEKRQSVAFWCNPISGHATLYWYQQILGQGPKLLIQFQNNGVVDDSQLPKDRFSAERLKGVDSTLKIQPAKLEDSAVYLCASSNTTSGLHGYTFGSGTRLTVV.

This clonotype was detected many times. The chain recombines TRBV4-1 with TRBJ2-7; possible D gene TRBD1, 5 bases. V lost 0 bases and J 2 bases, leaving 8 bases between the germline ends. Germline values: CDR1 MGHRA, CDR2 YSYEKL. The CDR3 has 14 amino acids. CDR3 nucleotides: TGCGCCAGCAGCCAAGACAGGGTAACCTACGAGCAGTACTTC. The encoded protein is CASSQDRVTYEQYF.

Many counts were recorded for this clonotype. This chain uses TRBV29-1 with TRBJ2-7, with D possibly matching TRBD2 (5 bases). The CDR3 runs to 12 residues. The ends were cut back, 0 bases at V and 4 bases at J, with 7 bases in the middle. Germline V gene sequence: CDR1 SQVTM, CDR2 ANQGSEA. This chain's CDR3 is CSVEEGVYEQYF. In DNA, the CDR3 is TGCAGCGTTGAAGAGGGAGTTTACGAGCAGTACTTC.

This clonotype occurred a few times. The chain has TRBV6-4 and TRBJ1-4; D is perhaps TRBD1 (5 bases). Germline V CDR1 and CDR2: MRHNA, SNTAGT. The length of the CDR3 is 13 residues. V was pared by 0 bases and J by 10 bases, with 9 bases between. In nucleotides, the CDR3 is TGTGCCAGCAGTGACTCTCCTAGGGGAAAACTGTTTTTT. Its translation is CASSDSPRGKLFF.

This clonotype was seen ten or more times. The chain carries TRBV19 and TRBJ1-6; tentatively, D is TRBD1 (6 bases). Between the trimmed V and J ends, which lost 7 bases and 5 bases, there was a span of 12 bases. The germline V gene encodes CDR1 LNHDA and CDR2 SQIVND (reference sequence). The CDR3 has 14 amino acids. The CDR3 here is CASMGTYNNSPLHF. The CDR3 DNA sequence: TGTGCCAGTATGGGGACATACAATAATTCACCCCTCCACTTT.

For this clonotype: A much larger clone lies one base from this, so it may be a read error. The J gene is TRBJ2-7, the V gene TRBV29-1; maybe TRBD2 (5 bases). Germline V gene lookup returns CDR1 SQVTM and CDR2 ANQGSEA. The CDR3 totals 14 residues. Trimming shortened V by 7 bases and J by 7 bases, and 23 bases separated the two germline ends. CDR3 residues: CSARTLYNPNEQYF. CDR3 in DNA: TGCAGCGCCAGGACTCTGTACAATCCCAATGAGCAGTACTTC.

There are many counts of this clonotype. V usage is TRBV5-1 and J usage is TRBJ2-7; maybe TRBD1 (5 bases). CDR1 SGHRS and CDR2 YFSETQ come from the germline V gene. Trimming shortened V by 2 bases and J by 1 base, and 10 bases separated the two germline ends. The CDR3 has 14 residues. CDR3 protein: CASSLQAPSYEQYF. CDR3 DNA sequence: TGCGCCAGCAGCTTACAGGCCCCTTCCTACGAGCAGTACTTC.

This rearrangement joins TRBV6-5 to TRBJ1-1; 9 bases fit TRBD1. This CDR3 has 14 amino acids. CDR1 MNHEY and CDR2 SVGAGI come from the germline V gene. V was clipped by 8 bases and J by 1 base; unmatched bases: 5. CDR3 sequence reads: CASVADRGNTEAFF. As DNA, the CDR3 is TGTGCCAGCGTAGCGGACAGGGGGAACACTGAAGCTTTCTTT.

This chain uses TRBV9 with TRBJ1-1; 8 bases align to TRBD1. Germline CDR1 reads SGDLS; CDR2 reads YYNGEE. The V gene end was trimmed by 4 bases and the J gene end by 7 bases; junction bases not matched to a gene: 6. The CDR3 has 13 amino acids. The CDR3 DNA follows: TGTGCCAGCAGCTCAGGGGGCGCGAGTGAAGCTTTCTTT. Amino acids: CASSSGGASEAFF.

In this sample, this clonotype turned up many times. The CDR3 loop is CSVVLTGANYGYTF. In DNA, the CDR3 is TGCAGCGTTGTTCTGACAGGAGCTAACTATGGCTACACCTTC. The chain uses TRBV29-1 and TRBJ1-2; TRBD1 might be the D (6 bases). CDR3 size: 14 residues. The V end lost 4 bases, the J end lost 0 bases, and 12 bases lay between the germline ends. Germline assignment: CDR1 SQVTM and CDR2 ANQGSEA.

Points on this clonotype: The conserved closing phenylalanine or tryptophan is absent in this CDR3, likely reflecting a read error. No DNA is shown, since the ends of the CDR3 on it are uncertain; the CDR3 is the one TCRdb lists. CDR3 in amino acids: CATSDLAS. The chain couples TRBV24-1 to TRBJ1-1. The CDR3 length is 8 residues, termini included. The germline V gene encodes CDR1 KGHDR and CDR2 SFDVKD.

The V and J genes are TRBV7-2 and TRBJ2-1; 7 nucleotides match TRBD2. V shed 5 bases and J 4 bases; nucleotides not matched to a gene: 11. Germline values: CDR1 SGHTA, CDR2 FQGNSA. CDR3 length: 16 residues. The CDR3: CASSDTLAVHYNEQFF. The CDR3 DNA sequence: TGTGCCAGCAGCGATACTCTAGCGGTACATTACAATGAGCAGTTCTTC.

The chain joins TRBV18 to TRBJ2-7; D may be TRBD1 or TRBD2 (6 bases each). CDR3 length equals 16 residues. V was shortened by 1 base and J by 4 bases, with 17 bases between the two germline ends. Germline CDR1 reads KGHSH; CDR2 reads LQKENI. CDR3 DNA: TGTGCCAGCTCACCACAAGATTGGGGGGACAAGTACGAGCAGTACTTC. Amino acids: CASSPQDWGDKYEQYF.

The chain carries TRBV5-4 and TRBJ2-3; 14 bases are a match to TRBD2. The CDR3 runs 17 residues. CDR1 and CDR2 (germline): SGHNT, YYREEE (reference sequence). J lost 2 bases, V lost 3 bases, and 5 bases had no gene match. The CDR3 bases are TGTGCCAGCAGCTCCAGACTAGCGGGAGGGTTCACAGATACGCAGTATTTT. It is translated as CASSSRLAGGFTDTQYF. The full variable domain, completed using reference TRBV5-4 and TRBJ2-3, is ETGVTQSPTHLIKTRGQQVTLRCSSQSGHNTVSWYQQALGQGPQFIFQYYREEENGRGNFPPRFSGLQFPNYSSELNVNALELDDSALYLCASSSRLAGGFTDTQYFGPGTRLTVL.

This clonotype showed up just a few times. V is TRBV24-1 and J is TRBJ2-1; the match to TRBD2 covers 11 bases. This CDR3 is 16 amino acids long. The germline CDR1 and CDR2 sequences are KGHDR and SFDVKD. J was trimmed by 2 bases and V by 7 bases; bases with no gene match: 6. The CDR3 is CATSSVAGGAYNEQFF. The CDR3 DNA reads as TGTGCCACCAGCAGCGTAGCGGGAGGGGCCTACAATGAGCAGTTCTTC.

CDR3 sequence reads: CSASGLAGGPSYEQYF. Written as DNA, the CDR3 is TGCAGTGCTAGTGGACTAGCGGGAGGGCCCTCCTACGAGCAGTACTTC. The genes are TRBV20-1 and TRBJ2-7; 15 positions match TRBD2. Looked up from germline, CDR1 is DFQATT and CDR2 is SNEGSKA (reference sequence). V shed 3 bases, J shed 0 bases, and the junction held 3 bases outside the gene matches. The CDR3 has 16 residues.